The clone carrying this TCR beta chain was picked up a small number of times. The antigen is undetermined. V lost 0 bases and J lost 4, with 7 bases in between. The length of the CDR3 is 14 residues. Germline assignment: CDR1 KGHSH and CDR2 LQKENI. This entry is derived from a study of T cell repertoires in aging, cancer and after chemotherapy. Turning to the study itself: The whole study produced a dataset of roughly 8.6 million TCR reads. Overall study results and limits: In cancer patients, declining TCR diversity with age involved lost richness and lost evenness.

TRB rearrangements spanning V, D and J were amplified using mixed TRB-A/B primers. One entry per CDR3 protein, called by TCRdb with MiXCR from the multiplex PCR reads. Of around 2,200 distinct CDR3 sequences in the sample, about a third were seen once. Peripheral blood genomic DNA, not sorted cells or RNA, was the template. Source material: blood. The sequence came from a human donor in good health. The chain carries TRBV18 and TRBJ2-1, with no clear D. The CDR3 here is CASSPPQGYNEQFF. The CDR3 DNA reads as TGTGCCAGCTCACCACCCCAAGGGTACAATGAGCAGTTCTTC.